This T cell receptor (beta chain) was sequenced during a study of T cells in Graves' hyperthyroidism and ophthalmopathy. Notes on the study in general: Most expanded thyroid clonotypes above 0.001 recurred in blood.

Ophthalmopathy in the patients scored at least 3 on Clinical Activity Score and at least 4 on NOSPECS grade, lasting under 3 months. Exclusion followed for patients with uncontrolled infection, other autoimmune disease, pregnancy or lactation. Clinical symptoms, serum thyroxine, TRAb, thyroid ultrasound and orbital computed tomography established diagnosis. CDR1 is MNHEY and CDR2 is SMNVEV in the germline V gene (reference sequence). Unmatched junction bases numbered 11, after V lost 5 bases and J lost 1 base. The CDR3 is 16 residues long. What was amplified from RNA transcripts were TCR beta CDR3 regions. The HTBI primer set was used in a first-round RT-PCR of the TCR CDR3. TCRdb fed the multiplex PCR reads into MiXCR, producing one record per CDR3 protein. This table has 600,000 or so distinct CDR3 sequences, approximately 15% appearing once. This clonotype occurred many times. Antigen specificity is unknown.

Sequencing used blood. The chain is built from TRBV27 and TRBJ2-7; TRBD1 agrees at 7 bases. The receptor was derived from a woman between 18 and 29 years old with Graves' ophthalmopathy. CDR3 nucleotide sequence: TGTGCCAGCAGTGGGCCCCTCCGGGACAGATCCTACGAGCAGTACTTC. It codes for CASSGPLRDRSYEQYF.